These 20 T cell receptor beta chains were sequenced from one sample in a study of blood T cell repertoires in COVID-19. The protocol was immunoSEQ multiplex PCR, while the TCRdb copy is restricted to in-frame clones and leaves out a portion. The table includes fewer than 200,000 clones, roughly 85% detected once. Sequenced: peripheral blood. Source of these receptors: a man aged 40-49 years with acute or convalescent COVID-19.

This sequence joins TRBV5-5 and TRBJ1-5, with 7 nucleotides matching TRBD1. Per the germline V gene, CDR1 is SGHKS and CDR2 is YYEKEE (reference sequence). Trimming cost V 5 bases and J 7 bases; bases outside gene matches: 12. This CDR3 comprises 15 residues. The CDR3 region has the DNA TGTGCCAGCAGTCTCGACAGGGCTACTCGGCAGCCCCAGCATTTT. Protein sequence: CASSLDRATRQPQHF.

This clone appeared a single time. The chain carries TRBV18 and TRBJ2-5; D not certain. The CDR3 is 14 residues long. Germline V lookup: CDR1 KGHSH, CDR2 LQKENI. V lost 2 bases and J 4 bases, leaving 11 bases between the germline ends. CDR3 sequence reads: CASSPSGFRETQYF. Here the CDR3 DNA reads TGTGCCAGCTCACCATCAGGATTCAGAGAGACCCAGTACTTC.

The gene calls are TRBV9 and TRBJ2-2, with a tentative D call TRBD2 (5 bases). The CDR3 is made up of 15 amino acids. Deletions cut 2 bases from V and 6 bases from J, with 14 bases between. Per germline, CDR1 SGDLS and CDR2 YYNGEE. In DNA form, the CDR3 reads TGTGCCAGCAGCGTGGACCTCCTCGGGGCCGGGGAGCTGTTTTTT. This translates into CASSVDLLGAGELFF.

The chain employs TRBV30 and TRBJ1-2; 7 bases match TRBD1. Unmatched junction bases numbered 6, after V lost 0 bases and J lost 8 bases. Germline V gene sequence: CDR1 GTSNPN, CDR2 SVGIG (reference sequence). The CDR3 totals 13 residues. The CDR3 loop reads CAWSVRDSDGYTF. CDR3 sequence (DNA): TGTGCCTGGAGTGTAAGGGACAGCGACGGCTACACCTTC.

A single count supports this clone. V is TRBV9 and J is TRBJ2-3, with TRBD2 matching 10 bases. The CDR3 consists of 13 residues. V was pared by 6 bases and J by 4 bases, with 2 bases of the junction left unmatched. Germline V CDR1 and CDR2: SGDLS, YYNGEE. The CDR3 protein is CASNSGGADTQYF. In nucleotides, the CDR3 is TGTGCCAGCAACAGCGGGGGGGCAGATACGCAGTATTTT.

J is TRBJ1-1 and V is TRBV19, with a weak D call TRBD1 (6 bases). Trimming removed 6 bases at V and 3 bases at J, with 14 bases between. This CDR3 is 14 amino acids long. Per the germline V gene, CDR1 is LNHDA and CDR2 is SQIVND (reference sequence). The CDR3 nucleotides read TGTGCCAGTAGACGGACCGGGACACACACTGAAGCTTTCTTT. Its protein product is CASRRTGTHTEAFF. Looking up the rest from reference TRBV19 and TRBJ1-1 gives the full variable domain: DGGITQSPKYLFRKEGQNVTLSCEQNLNHDAMYWYRQDPGQGLRLIYYSQIVNDFQKGDIAEGYSVSREKKESFPLTVTSAQKNPTAFYLCASRRTGTHTEAFFGQGTRLTVV.

The chain's CDR3 is CASSRLPGQGRDTQYF. CDR3 bases: TGCGCCAGCAGCCGCCTACCGGGACAGGGGAGAGATACGCAGTATTTT. The chain joins TRBV4-1 to TRBJ2-3; 10 nucleotides line up with TRBD1. CDR1 and CDR2 from the germline V gene are MGHRA and YSYEKL. V gave up 4 bases and J gave up 5 bases; unmatched junction bases: 9. The CDR3 consists of 16 residues.

The gene calls are TRBV7-3 and TRBJ2-5; the D gene is possibly TRBD2 (6 bases). The V end lost 2 bases, the J end lost 2 bases, and 12 bases lay between the germline ends. Germline-derived CDR1 and CDR2 are SGHTA and FQGTGA. The CDR3 is made up of 15 amino acids. CDR3 bases: TGTGCCAGCAGCTTAGGGTTGGGAGGACAAGAGACCCAGTACTTC. Translated: CASSLGLGGQETQYF.

The CDR3 spells CASSLEGTVGGYTF. In DNA form, the CDR3 reads TGTGCCAGCAGCCTAGAGGGGACAGTTGGCGGCTACACCTTC. The chain is built from TRBV7-9 and TRBJ1-2, with 7 bases aligning to TRBD1. The CDR3 has 14 residues. Germline trimming cut 5 bases from V and 8 bases from J; bases unmatched to any gene: 11. The V gene's germline CDR1 is SEHNR and CDR2 FQNEAQ (reference sequence).

DNA of the CDR3: TGCAGTGCGTATGACAGGGTTTACACCTTC. Protein sequence: CSAYDRVYTF. This sequence joins TRBV20-1 and TRBJ1-2, with TRBD1 matching over 7 bases. The trim removed 6 bases at V and 11 bases at J, leaving 6 bases unmatched. Germline CDR1 and CDR2: DFQATT and SNEGSKA (reference sequence). There are 10 residues in the CDR3.

The rearrangement joins TRBV3-1 (or the pseudogene TRBV3-2) to TRBJ1-1; D perhaps matches TRBD1 (6 bases). This CDR3 is 15 amino acids long. Germline V gene data show CDR1 as LGHDT and CDR2 as YNNKEL (reference sequence). The V end lost 4 bases, the J end lost 5 bases, and 17 bases lay between the germline ends. The CDR3 nucleotides read TGTGCCAGCAGCCGGCGGACAGCGAGTGGGACTGAAGCTTTCTTT. It is translated as CASSRRTASGTEAFF.

This rearrangement joins TRBV6-6 to TRBJ1-2; TRBD1 agrees at 9 bases. The germline gives CDR1 MNHNY, CDR2 SVGAGI (reference sequence). V shed 0 bases, J shed 7 bases, and the junction held 3 bases outside the gene matches. The CDR3 has 14 residues. The CDR3 DNA is TGTGCCAGCAGTTACTCGCAGACAGGGGGTGGCTACACCTTC. Protein product: CASSYSQTGGGYTF.

V gene TRBV30 combines with J gene TRBJ2-7, with 10 positions matching TRBD1. The CDR3 consists of 13 residues. With V trimmed by 2 bases and J by 3 bases, 1 base remained unmatched. CDR1 is GTSNPN, CDR2 SVGIG, per germline (reference sequence). The CDR3 spells CAWSRTGGYEQYF. CDR3 nucleotides: TGTGCCTGGAGTCGGACAGGGGGCTACGAGCAGTACTTC. The complete variable domain, with remaining parts taken from reference TRBV30 and TRBJ2-7, reads SQTIHQWPATLVQPVGSPLSLECTVEGTSNPNLYWYRQAAGRGLQLLFYSVGIGQISSEVPQNLSASRPQDRQFILSSKKLLLSDSGFYLCAWSRTGGYEQYFGPGTRLTVT.

The chain recombines TRBV19 with TRBJ1-6, with a possible D match to TRBD1 (5 bases). Germline values: CDR1 LNHDA, CDR2 SQIVND (reference sequence). Trimming shortened V by 5 bases and J by 9 bases, and 14 bases separated the two germline ends. The CDR3 extends over 14 amino acids. The CDR3 reads CASSFSGTFSPLHF. The CDR3 DNA sequence: TGTGCCAGTAGTTTCAGCGGGACTTTTTCACCCCTCCACTTT.

The rearrangement links TRBV5-1 to TRBJ2-7; TRBD1 matches 8 bases. The CDR3 is 14 amino acids. CDR1 SGHRS and CDR2 YFSETQ come from the germline V gene. The ends lost 4 bases at V and 9 bases at J; junction bases unmatched: 12. In DNA, the CDR3 is TGCGCCAGCAGCAACGGACAGGGCGCCTTGGGGCAGTACTTC. This codes for CASSNGQGALGQYF.

J is TRBJ2-7 and V is TRBV7-2, with 9 bases lining up with TRBD2. The length of the CDR3 is 15 residues. Germline V gives CDR1 SGHTA, CDR2 FQGNSA. V lost 6 bases to trimming and J lost 2 bases; unmatched junction nucleotides: 8. CDR3 residues: CASRKGTSRTYEQYF. The CDR3 DNA is TGTGCCAGCAGAAAAGGGACTAGCCGAACCTACGAGCAGTACTTC.

The chain recombines TRBV19 with TRBJ1-2, with D tentatively TRBD1 (5 bases). Trimming removed 7 bases from V and 8 bases from J, with 23 bases in between. Germline V gives CDR1 LNHDA, CDR2 SQIVND (reference sequence). The CDR3 is made up of 15 amino acids. CDR3: CASTLQGNQVDGYTF. The CDR3 DNA follows: TGTGCCAGTACCCTCCAGGGAAACCAAGTCGACGGCTACACCTTC.

The chain links TRBV7-6 to TRBJ1-1; D is uncertain. With 1 base removed from V and 4 bases from J, the gap between germline ends came to 13 bases. The CDR3 consists of 15 residues. CDR1 SGHVS and CDR2 FNYEAQ come from the germline V gene. The CDR3 region is CASSLVGGRVTEAFF. Written as DNA, the CDR3 is TGTGCCAGCAGCTTAGTTGGCGGGCGGGTCACTGAAGCTTTCTTT.

The V gene is TRBV7-9, the J gene TRBJ1-1; no clear D gene. V was clipped by 3 bases and J by 7 bases, with 15 bases between them. Germline assignment: CDR1 SEHNR and CDR2 FQNEAQ (reference sequence). The CDR3 sequence is 14 residues long. The CDR3 DNA is TGTGCCAGCAGCTTGGGCCTGGGCGAAAGTGAAGCTTTCTTT. It codes for CASSLGLGESEAFF.

This sequence joins TRBV30 and TRBJ1-6, with 9 bases that match TRBD1. Germline CDR1 and CDR2: GTSNPN and SVGIG (reference sequence). The CDR3 loop spans 14 amino acids. The junction had 7 bases not matched to a gene; V was cut back by 3 bases and J by 10 bases. For the CDR3, the DNA is TGTGCCTGGAGAAGGGACAGGGAAGGGTCACCCCTCCACTTT. Amino acid sequence: CAWRRDREGSPLHF.